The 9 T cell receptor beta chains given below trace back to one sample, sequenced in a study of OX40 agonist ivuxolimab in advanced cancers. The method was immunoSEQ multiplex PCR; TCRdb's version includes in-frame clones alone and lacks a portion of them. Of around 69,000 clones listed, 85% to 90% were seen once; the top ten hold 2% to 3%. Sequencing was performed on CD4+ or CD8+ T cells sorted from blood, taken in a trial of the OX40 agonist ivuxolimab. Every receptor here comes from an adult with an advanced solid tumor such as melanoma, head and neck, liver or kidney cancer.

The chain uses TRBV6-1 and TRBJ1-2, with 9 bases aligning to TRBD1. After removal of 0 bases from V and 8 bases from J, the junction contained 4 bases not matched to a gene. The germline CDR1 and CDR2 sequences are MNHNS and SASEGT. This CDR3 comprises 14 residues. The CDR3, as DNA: TGTGCCAGCAGTGAAGCGGACAGGGGTTTGGGCTACACCTTC. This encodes CASSEADRGLGYTF.

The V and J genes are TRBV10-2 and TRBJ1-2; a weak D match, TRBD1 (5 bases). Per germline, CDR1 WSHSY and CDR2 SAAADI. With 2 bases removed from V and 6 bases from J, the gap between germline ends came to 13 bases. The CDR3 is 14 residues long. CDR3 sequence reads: CASSERKGINGYTF. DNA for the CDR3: TGCGCCAGCAGTGAGAGGAAGGGGATCAATGGCTACACCTTC.

As DNA, the CDR3 is TGTGCCCCAAGCTCTTCCGTAGACGAGCAGTACGTC. Encoded protein: CAPSSSVDEQYV. The chain combines TRBV19 with TRBJ2-7; no clear D gene. Germline CDR1 and CDR2: LNHDA and SQIVND (reference sequence). The CDR3 consists of 12 residues. V was cut by 11 bases and J by 5 bases, with 16 bases left in between.

CDR3 sequence reads: CAGGERANYGYTF. CDR3 nucleotide sequence: TGTGCCGGGGGGGAAAGAGCTAACTATGGCTACACCTTC. This chain joins TRBV6-6 and TRBJ1-2; D might be TRBD1 (5 bases). The length of the CDR3 is 13 residues. Trimming left V 11 bases short and J 0 bases short, with 13 bases between. Per germline, CDR1 MNHNY and CDR2 SVGAGI (reference sequence).

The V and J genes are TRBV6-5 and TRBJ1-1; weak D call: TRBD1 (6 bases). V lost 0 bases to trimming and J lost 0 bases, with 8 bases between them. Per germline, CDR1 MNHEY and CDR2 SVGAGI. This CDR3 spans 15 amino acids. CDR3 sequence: CASSYSGGLNTEAFF. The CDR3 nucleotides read TGTGCCAGCAGTTACTCAGGGGGTTTGAACACTGAAGCTTTCTTT.

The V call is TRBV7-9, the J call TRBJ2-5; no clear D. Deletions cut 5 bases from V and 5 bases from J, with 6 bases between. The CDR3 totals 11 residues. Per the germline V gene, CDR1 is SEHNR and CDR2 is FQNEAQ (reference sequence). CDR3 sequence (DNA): TGTGCCAGCAGCATAGGCGAGACCCAGTACTTC. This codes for CASSIGETQYF.

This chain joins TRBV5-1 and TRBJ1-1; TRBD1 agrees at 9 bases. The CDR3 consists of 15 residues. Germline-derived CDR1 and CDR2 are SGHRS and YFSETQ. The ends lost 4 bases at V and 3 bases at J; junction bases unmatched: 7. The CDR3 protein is CASSPRGQGDTEAFF. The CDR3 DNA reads TGCGCCAGCAGCCCCAGGGGACAGGGCGACACTGAAGCTTTCTTT.

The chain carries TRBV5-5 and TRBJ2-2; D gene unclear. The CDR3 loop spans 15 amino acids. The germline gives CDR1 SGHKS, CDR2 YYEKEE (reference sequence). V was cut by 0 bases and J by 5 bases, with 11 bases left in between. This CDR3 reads CASSLGEWSTGELFF. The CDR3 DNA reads TGTGCCAGCAGCTTGGGCGAGTGGTCGACCGGGGAGCTGTTTTTT.

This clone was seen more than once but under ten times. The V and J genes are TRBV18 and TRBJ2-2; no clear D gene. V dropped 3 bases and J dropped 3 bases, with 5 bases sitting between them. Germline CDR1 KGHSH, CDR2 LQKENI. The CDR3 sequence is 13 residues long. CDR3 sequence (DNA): TGTGCCAGCTCACCTCTCCACACCGGGGAGCTGTTTTTT. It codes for CASSPLHTGELFF.